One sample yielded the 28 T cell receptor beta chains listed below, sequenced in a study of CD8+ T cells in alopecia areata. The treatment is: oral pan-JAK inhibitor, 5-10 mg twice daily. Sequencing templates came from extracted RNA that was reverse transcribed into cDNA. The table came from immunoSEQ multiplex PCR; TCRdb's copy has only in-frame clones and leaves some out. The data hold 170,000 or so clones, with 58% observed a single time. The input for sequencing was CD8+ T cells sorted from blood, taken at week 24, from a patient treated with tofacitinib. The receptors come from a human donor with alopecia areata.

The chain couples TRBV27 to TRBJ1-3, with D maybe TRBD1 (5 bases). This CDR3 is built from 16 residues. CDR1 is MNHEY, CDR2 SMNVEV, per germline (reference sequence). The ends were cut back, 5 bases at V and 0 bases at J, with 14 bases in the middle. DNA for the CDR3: TGTGCCAGCAGTGCCCAGGGAGGGACCTCTGGAAACACCATATATTTT. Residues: CASSAQGGTSGNTIYF.

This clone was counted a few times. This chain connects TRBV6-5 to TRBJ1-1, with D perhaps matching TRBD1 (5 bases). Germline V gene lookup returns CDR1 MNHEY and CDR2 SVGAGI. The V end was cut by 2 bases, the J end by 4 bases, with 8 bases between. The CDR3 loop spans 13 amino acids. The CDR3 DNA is TGTGCCAGCAGTTACCACGGGGGCACTGAAGCTTTCTTT. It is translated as CASSYHGGTEAFF.

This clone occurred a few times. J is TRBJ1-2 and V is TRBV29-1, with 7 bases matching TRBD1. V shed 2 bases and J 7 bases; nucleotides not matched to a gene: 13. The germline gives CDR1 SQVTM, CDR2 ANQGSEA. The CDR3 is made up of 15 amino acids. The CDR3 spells CSVESVLPTGTGYTF. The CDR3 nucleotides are TGCAGCGTTGAATCAGTACTCCCGACAGGGACTGGCTACACCTTC.

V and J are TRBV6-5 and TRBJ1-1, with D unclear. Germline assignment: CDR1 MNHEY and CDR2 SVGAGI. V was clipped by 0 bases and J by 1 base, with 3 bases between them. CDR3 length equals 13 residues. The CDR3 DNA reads TGTGCCAGCAGTTACTCTTGGAACACTGAAGCTTTCTTT. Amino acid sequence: CASSYSWNTEAFF.

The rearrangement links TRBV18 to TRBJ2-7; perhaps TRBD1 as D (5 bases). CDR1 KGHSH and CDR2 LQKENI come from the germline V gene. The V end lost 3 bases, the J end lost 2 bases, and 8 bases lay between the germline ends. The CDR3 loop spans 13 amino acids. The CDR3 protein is CASSPDRTYEQYF. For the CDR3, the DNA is TGTGCCAGCTCACCCGACAGAACCTACGAGCAGTACTTC.

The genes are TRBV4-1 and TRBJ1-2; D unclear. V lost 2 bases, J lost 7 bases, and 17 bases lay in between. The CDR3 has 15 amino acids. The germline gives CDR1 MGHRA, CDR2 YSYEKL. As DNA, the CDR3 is TGCGCCAGCAGCCAAACCCAGGACGGTGATCGTGGCTACACCTTC. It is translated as CASSQTQDGDRGYTF.

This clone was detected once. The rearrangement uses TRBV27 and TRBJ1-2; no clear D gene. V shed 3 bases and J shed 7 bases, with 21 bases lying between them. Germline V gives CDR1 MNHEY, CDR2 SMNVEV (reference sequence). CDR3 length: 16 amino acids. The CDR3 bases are TGTGCCAGCAGTTTCTCTGCATTGTCGGAATTCATTGGCTACACCTTC. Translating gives CASSFSALSEFIGYTF.

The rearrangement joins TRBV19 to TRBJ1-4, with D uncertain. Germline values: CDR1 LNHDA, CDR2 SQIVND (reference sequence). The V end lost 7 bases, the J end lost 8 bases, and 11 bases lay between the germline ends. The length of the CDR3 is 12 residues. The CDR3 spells CASKLANEKLFF. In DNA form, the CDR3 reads TGTGCCAGTAAGCTGGCGAACGAAAAACTGTTTTTT.

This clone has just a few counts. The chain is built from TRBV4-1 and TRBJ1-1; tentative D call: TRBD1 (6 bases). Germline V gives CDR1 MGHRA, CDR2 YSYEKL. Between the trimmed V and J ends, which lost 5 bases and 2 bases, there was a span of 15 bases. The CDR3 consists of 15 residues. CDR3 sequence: CASSRRGGRNTEAFF. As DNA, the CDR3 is TGCGCCAGCAGCAGACGCGGGGGCCGTAACACTGAAGCTTTCTTT.

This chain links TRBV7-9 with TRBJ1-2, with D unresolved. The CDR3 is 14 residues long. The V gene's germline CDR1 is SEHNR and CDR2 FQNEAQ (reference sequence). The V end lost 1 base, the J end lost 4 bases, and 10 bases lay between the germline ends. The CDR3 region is CASSLGRGVYGYTF. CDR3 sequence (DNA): TGTGCCAGCAGCTTAGGTCGGGGAGTCTATGGCTACACCTTC.

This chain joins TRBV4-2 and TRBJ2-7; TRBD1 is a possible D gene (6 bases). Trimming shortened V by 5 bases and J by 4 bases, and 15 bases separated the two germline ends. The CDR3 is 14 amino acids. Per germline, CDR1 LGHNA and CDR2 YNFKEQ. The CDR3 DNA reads TGTGCCAGCAGCTCGGACAGCCTACCTTACGAGCAGTACTTC. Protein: CASSSDSLPYEQYF.

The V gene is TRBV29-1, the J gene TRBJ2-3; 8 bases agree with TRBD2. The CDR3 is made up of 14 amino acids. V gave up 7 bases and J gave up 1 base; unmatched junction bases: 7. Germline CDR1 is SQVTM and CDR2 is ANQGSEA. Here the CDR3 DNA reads TGCAGCGCACAACGGGGGGGAGGCACAGATACGCAGTATTTT. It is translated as CSAQRGGGTDTQYF.

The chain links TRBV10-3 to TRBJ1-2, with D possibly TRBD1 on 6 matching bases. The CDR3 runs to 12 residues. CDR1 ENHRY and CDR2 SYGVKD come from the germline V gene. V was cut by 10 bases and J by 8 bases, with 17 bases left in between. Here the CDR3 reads CATRGGDGGYTF. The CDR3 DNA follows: TGTGCCACCCGAGGGGGGGACGGGGGCTACACCTTC.

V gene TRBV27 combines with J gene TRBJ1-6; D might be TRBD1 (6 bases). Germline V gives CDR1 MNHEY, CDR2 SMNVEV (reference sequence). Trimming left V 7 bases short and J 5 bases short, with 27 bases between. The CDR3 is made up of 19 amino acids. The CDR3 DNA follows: TGTGCCAGCACCCTTAGAGGGGGGGCAGGGTGGCTCAATAATTCACCCCTCCACTTT. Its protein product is CASTLRGGAGWLNNSPLHF.

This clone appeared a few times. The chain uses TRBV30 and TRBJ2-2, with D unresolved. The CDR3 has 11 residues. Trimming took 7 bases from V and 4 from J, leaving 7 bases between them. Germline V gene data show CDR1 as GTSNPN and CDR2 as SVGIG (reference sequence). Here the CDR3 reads CASQITGELFF. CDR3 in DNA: TGTGCCTCTCAAATCACCGGGGAGCTGTTTTTT.

DNA for the CDR3: TGTGCCAGCAGCGTACGGACAGACTTCACAGATACGCAGTATTTT. Amino acids: CASSVRTDFTDTQYF. The V and J genes are TRBV9 and TRBJ2-3; D possibly corresponds to TRBD1 (6 bases). The V end was cut by 1 base, the J end by 2 bases, with 11 bases between. Germline assignment: CDR1 SGDLS and CDR2 YYNGEE. The CDR3 covers 15 residues.

The CDR3, as DNA: TGTGCCAGCAGTCCCCTTACAGGGGACACTGAAGCTTTCTTT. It encodes CASSPLTGDTEAFF. The chain couples TRBV6-5 to TRBJ1-1, with 7 bases that match TRBD1. Trimming removed 5 bases from V and 3 bases from J; junction bases left unmatched: 6. CDR1 is MNHEY, CDR2 SVGAGI, per germline. This CDR3 is 14 amino acids long.

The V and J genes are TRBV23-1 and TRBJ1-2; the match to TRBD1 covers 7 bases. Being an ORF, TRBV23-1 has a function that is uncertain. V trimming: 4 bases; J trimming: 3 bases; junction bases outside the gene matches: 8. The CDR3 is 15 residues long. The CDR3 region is CASSRGTDGYYGYTF. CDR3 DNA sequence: TGCGCCAGCAGTCGAGGGACAGACGGATACTATGGCTACACCTTC.

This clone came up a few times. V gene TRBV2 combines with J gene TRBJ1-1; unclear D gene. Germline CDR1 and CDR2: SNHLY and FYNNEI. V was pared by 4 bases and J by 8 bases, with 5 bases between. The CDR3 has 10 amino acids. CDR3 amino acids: CASSGPEAFF. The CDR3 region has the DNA TGTGCCAGCAGTGGACCAGAAGCTTTCTTT.

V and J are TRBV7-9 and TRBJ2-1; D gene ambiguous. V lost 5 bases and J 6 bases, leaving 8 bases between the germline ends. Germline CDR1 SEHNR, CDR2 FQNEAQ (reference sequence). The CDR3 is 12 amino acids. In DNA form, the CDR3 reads TGTGCCAGCAGCATTCTCATCAATGAGCAGTTCTTC. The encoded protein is CASSILINEQFF.

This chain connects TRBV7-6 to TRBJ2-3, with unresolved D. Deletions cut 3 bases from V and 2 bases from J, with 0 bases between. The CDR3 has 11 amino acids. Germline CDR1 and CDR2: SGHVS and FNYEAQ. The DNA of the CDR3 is TGTGCCAGCAGCTTCACAGATACGCAGTATTTT. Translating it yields CASSFTDTQYF.

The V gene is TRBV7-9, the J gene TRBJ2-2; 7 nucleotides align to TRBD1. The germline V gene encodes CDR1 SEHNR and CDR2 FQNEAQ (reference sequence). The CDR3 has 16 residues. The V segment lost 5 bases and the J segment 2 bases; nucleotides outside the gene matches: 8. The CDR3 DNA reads TGTGCCAGCAGCATCGCCGGGACAGTTAACACCGGGGAGCTGTTTTTT. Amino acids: CASSIAGTVNTGELFF. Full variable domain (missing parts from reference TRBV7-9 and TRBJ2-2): DTGVSQNPRHKITKRGQNVTFRCDPISEHNRLYWYRQTLGQGPEFLTYFQNEAQLEKSRLLSDRFSAERPKGSFSTLEIQRTEQGDSAMYLCASSIAGTVNTGELFFGEGSRLTVL.

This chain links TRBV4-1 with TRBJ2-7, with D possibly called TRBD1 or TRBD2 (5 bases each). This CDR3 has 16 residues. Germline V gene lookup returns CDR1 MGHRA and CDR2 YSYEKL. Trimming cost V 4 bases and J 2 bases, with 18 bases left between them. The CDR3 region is CASSLSGAYVTYEQYF. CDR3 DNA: TGCGCCAGCAGCCTATCCGGGGCCTACGTTACCTACGAGCAGTACTTC.

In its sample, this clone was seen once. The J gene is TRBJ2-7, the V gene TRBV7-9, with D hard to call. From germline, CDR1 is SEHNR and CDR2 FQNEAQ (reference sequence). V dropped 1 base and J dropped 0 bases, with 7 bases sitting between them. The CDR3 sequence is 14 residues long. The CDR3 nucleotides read TGTGCCAGCAGCTTAGGTGGGAACTCCTACGAGCAGTACTTC. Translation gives CASSLGGNSYEQYF.

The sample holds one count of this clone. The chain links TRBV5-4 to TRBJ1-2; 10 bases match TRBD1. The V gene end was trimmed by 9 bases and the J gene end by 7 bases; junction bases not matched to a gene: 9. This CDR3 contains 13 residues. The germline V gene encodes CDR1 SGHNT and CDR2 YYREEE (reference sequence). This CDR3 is CAITGTGVGGYTF. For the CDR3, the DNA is TGTGCCATTACCGGGACAGGGGTGGGTGGCTACACCTTC.

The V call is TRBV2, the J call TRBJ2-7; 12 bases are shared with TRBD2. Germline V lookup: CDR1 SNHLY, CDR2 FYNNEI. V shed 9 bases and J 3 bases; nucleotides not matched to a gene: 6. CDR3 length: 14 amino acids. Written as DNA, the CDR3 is TGTGCCAGTCTAGCACTAGCGGGGGGCTACGAGCAGTACTTC. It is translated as CASLALAGGYEQYF.

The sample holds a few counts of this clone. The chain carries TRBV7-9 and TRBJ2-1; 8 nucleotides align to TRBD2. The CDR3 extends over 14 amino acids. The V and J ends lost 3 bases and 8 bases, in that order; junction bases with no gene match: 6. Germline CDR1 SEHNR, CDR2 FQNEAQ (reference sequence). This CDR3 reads CASSLAGGGHEQFF. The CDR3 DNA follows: TGTGCCAGCAGCTTGGCCGGGGGGGGCCATGAGCAGTTCTTC. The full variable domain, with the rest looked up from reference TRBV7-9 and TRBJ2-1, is DTGVSQNPRHKITKRGQNVTFRCDPISEHNRLYWYRQTLGQGPEFLTYFQNEAQLEKSRLLSDRFSAERPKGSFSTLEIQRTEQGDSAMYLCASSLAGGGHEQFFGPGTRLTVL.

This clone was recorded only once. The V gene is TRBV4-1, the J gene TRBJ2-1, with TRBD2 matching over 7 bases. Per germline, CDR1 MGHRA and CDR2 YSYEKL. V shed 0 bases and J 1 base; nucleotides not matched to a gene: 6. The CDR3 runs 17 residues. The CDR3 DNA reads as TGCGCCAGCAGCCAAGAAGGGGAGGGAGGGTCCTACAATGAGCAGTTCTTC. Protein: CASSQEGEGGSYNEQFF.